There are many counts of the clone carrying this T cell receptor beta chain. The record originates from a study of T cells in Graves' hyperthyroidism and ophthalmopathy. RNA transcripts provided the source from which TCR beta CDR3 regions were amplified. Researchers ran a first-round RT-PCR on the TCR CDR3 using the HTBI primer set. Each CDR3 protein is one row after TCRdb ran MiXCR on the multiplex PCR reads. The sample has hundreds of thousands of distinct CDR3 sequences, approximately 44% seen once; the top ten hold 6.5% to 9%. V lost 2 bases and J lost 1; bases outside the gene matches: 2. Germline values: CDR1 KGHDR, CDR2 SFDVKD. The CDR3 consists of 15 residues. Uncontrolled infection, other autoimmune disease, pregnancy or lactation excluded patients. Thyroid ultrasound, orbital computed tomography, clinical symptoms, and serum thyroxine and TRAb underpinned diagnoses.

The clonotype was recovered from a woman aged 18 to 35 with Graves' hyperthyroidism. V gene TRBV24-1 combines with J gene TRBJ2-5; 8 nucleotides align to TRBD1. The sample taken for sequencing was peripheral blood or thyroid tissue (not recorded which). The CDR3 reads CATSDSGQGQETQYF. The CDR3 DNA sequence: TGTGCCACCAGTGATTCTGGACAGGGCCAAGAGACCCAGTACTTC.